The source of this T cell receptor (beta chain) is a study of blood T cell repertoires in COVID-19. Produced via immunoSEQ multiplex PCR; TCRdb's table is partial and in-frame only. The sample yields more than 150,000 clones, around 84% seen once. The sample was peripheral blood. The TCR comes from a man aged 50 to 59 with active or convalescent COVID-19.

The CDR3 loop is CASSPQGVWTEAFF. The CDR3 region has the DNA TGTGCCAGCAGCCCCCAGGGGGTTTGGACTGAAGCTTTCTTT. The chain employs TRBV3-1 (or the pseudogene TRBV3-2) and TRBJ1-1; 7 bases agree with TRBD1. In germline, CDR1 is LGHDT, CDR2 YNNKEL (reference sequence). The trim removed 4 bases at V and 5 bases at J, leaving 7 bases unmatched. This CDR3 spans 14 amino acids.